This TCR beta chain was observed in a study of OX40 agonist ivuxolimab in advanced cancers. A note on the overall study: Ivuxolimab was a fully human IgG2 agonistic monoclonal antibody targeting the costimulatory receptor OX40 (CD134). In the dose-escalation cohort, approximately 82% of patients were male, and the mean age was around 60 years, with a range of roughly 20 to 80. Of the 50 to 55 patients in dose escalation, 19 had hepatocellular carcinoma, about 15 had melanoma, 9 had renal cell carcinoma and 9 had head and neck cancer. The paper describes the monotherapy dose-escalation part (N of about 54 patients) of the phase I trial of ivuxolimab. Partial responses were achieved by three dose-escalation patients, of whom one had hepatocellular carcinoma and two had cutaneous melanoma. Prior anti-PD-1, anti-PD-L1 or anti-CTLA-4 therapy was permitted, and checkpoint inhibitors had been received by about 37% of dose-escalation patients. The point of sequencing TCRbeta in the periphery was to test whether ivuxolimab changed TCR sequence diversity and drove clonal T-cell expansion. Intravenous ivuxolimab was administered to patients every 2 weeks at six dose levels: 0.01, 0.1, 0.3, 1.5, 3 and 10 mg/kg.

What the study reported, not specific to this receptor: After ivuxolimab, CD8+ T cells had more expanded clones than CD4+ T cells on average. Partial responders in the 0.1-3.0 mg/kg groups had among the lowest normalized peripheral clonal expansion, especially among CD8+ T cells. Low levels of normalized T-cell clonal expansion were also seen in some nonresponding patients. At doses from 0.1 to 3.0 mg/kg, clonal expansion was seen in both CD4+ and CD8+ blood T cells between baseline and week 6. Which antigens the clonally expanded peripheral T cells were specific for was not determined.

Genomic DNA was isolated from the sorted cells so that the TCRbeta CDR3 region could be sequenced. The immunoSEQ Assay was used to sequence the TCRbeta CDR3 regions. TCRdb limited this immuneACCESS table to in-frame rearrangements with V and J called. A share of clones is missing; checked studies link under half to unresolved V genes, and the rest is unexplained. The sample contains about 67,000 clones, around nine tenths of them found a single time. The ten largest clones add up to about 0.25% of the sample. The trial excluded patients who had a history of autoimmune disease or were on systemic immunosuppression. Peripheral blood for TCR sequencing was collected from all dose cohorts at baseline, on cycle 4 day 1, and on cycle 7 day 1. Samples came from an open-label, multicenter, first-in-human phase I dose-escalation trial of ivuxolimab. The trial enrolled adults with locally advanced or metastatic head and neck squamous cell, hepatocellular, melanoma or renal cell carcinoma. CD4+ and CD8+ T cells were sorted separately from peripheral blood before TCR sequencing.

Remarks on this clone: No antigen is known for it. Base qualities are not recorded, but no much larger clone differs from it by a single base.

Inclusive of the bounding cysteine and phenylalanine, the CDR3 is 15 residues long. Of all the DNA, just the CDR3 is kept, 45 bases in frame from base 1. From a lookup of the germline V gene (reference sequence), CDR1 and CDR2 are MNHEY and SMNVEV. The V and J ends are trimmed by 3 bases and 1 base, leaving 10 bases between them. In this chain, TRBV27 is recombined with TRBJ2-1; no D gene call is confident. This material consisted of CD4+ or CD8+ T cells sorted from blood, taken in a trial of the OX40 agonist ivuxolimab. The origin of this receptor is an adult with an advanced solid tumor such as melanoma, head and neck, liver or kidney cancer. The nucleotides read TGTGCCAGCAGTTTCTTCAGGATTTCCTACAATGAGCAGTTCTTC. It is translated as CASSFFRISYNEQFF.